The T cell receptor (beta chain) under discussion was sequenced for a study of blood T cell repertoires in COVID-19. Germline CDR1 is SGHKS and CDR2 is YYEKEE (reference sequence). V was shortened by 2 bases and J by 1 base, with 6 bases between the two germline ends. CDR3 size: 13 residues. Profiling relied on immunoSEQ multiplex PCR, and the TCRdb table lists in-frame clones only, not all of them. The sample contains 150,000 to 200,000 clones, approximately 87% of which appear only once. This clone was seen a handful of times. The chain couples TRBV5-5 to TRBJ1-1; possible D gene TRBD1, 6 bases. The TCR comes from a woman between 70 and 85 years old with COVID-19, enrolled during active disease. Specimen: peripheral blood. DNA for the CDR3: TGTGCCAGCAGCTTCAGGGGGAACACTGAAGCTTTCTTT. It encodes CASSFRGNTEAFF.